Listed here are 4 T cell receptor beta chains from one sample, sequenced in a study of beta chain features in type 1 diabetes. The entirety of the isolated RNA underwent reverse transcription, so expressed TCRB transcripts were sequenced. Repertoires were generated with immunoSEQ multiplex PCR, while TCRdb's copy carries only in-frame clones and drops some. The table has 150,000 or so clones, 11% seen once. Sample: central memory CD4+ T cells from blood. The receptors derive from a young man in good health.

This chain joins TRBV15 and TRBJ2-5, with D tentatively TRBD2 (6 bases). CDR3 length equals 13 residues. The germline CDR1 and CDR2 sequences are LNHNV and YYDKDF (reference sequence). Trimming removed 6 bases from V and 4 bases from J, with 12 bases in between. The CDR3 loop reads CATSREVGETQYF. CDR3 sequence (DNA): TGTGCCACCAGTAGGGAGGTGGGAGAGACCCAGTACTTC.

The V and J genes are TRBV27 and TRBJ1-2; 7 bases agree with TRBD1. The germline gives CDR1 MNHEY, CDR2 SMNVEV (reference sequence). The CDR3 is 14 residues long. After removal of 1 base from V and 8 bases from J, the junction contained 7 bases not matched to a gene. The CDR3 nucleotides are TGTGCCAGCAGTTTATTCGGCAGGGGGATCGGCTACACCTTC. It translates to CASSLFGRGIGYTF.

This clone came up a few times. The CDR3 region is CSVAGAGRGLAKNIQYF. The CDR3 coding sequence is TGCAGCGTTGCGGGCGCAGGGCGGGGACTAGCCAAAAACATTCAGTACTTC. The chain joins TRBV29-1 to TRBJ2-4, with D possibly matching TRBD2 (6 bases). Between the trimmed V and J ends, which lost 4 bases and 0 bases, there was a span of 19 bases. Per germline, CDR1 SQVTM and CDR2 ANQGSEA. The CDR3 extends over 17 amino acids.

This clone was detected only a few times. The chain joins TRBV15 to TRBJ2-1; 7 nucleotides match TRBD1. CDR1 and CDR2 (germline): LNHNV, YYDKDF (reference sequence). The length of the CDR3 is 17 residues. V was pared by 3 bases and J by 3 bases, with 11 bases of the junction left unmatched. CDR3 sequence: CATSRDMRQGNYNEQFF. DNA of the CDR3: TGTGCCACCAGCAGGGATATGAGACAGGGCAACTACAATGAGCAGTTCTTC.